These 31 T cell receptor beta chains were all obtained from the same sample, sequenced in a study of blood T cell repertoires in COVID-19. Data came from immunoSEQ multiplex PCR; TCRdb stores just in-frame clones and leaves some out. The sample lists around 100,000 clones; 81% were seen once. The specimen was peripheral blood. The source of these receptors is a man aged 80 or over with COVID-19, enrolled during active disease.

The rearrangement joins TRBV6-6 to TRBJ1-2, with TRBD1 as a possible D gene (6 bases). CDR3 length equals 15 residues. Germline V gene sequence: CDR1 MNHNY, CDR2 SVGAGI (reference sequence). V lost 4 bases and J 5 bases, leaving 17 bases between the germline ends. The CDR3 DNA follows: TGTGCCAGCAGTTCCAGAGAGGGGGGGATGTATGGCTACACCTTC. It codes for CASSSREGGMYGYTF.

The rearrangement joins TRBV19 to TRBJ2-7; 7 bases are shared with TRBD2. Trimming cost V 2 bases and J 6 bases; bases outside gene matches: 10. The CDR3 loop spans 15 amino acids. Germline CDR1 and CDR2: LNHDA and SQIVND (reference sequence). CDR3 region: CASSISSGSFGEQYF. The CDR3 bases are TGTGCCAGTAGTATATCTAGCGGTTCATTTGGCGAGCAGTACTTC.

V and J are TRBV29-1 and TRBJ2-1; 7 nucleotides agree with TRBD1. The CDR3 extends over 14 amino acids. Per germline, CDR1 SQVTM and CDR2 ANQGSEA. CDR3 in amino acids: CSSWLSTGYSEQFF. As DNA, the CDR3 is TGCAGTTCTTGGCTATCGACAGGGTATAGTGAGCAGTTCTTC.

This clone was seen a handful of times. The rearrangement links TRBV2 to TRBJ1-6, with 8 positions matching TRBD1. Germline CDR1 and CDR2: SNHLY and FYNNEI. V shed 7 bases, J shed 9 bases, and the junction held 2 bases outside the gene matches. CDR3 length: 12 residues. CDR3 amino acids: CASNTGGSPLHF. DNA for the CDR3: TGTGCCAGCAATACAGGGGGTTCACCCCTCCACTTT.

The chain carries TRBV28 and TRBJ2-5; maybe TRBD1 (5 bases). The CDR3 totals 15 residues. Germline V gene sequence: CDR1 MDHEN, CDR2 SYDVKM. Trimming left V 2 bases short and J 3 bases short, with 13 bases between. The chain's CDR3 is CASSLHRRQKETQYF. The CDR3 nucleotides are TGTGCCAGCAGTTTACACAGGCGGCAGAAAGAGACCCAGTACTTC.

This chain links TRBV19 with TRBJ2-7; no clear D. The CDR3 covers 14 residues. With 4 bases removed from V and 0 bases from J, the gap between germline ends came to 10 bases. In germline, CDR1 is LNHDA, CDR2 SQIVND (reference sequence). CDR3 coding DNA: TGTGCCAGTAGTAGGCTAGAACCCTCCTACGAGCAGTACTTC. It specifies CASSRLEPSYEQYF.

CDR3 DNA: TGTGCCAGCAGCTTAACGGGCTTAGCGAGGGATACGCAGTATTTT. Protein sequence: CASSLTGLARDTQYF. The V and J genes are TRBV7-3 and TRBJ2-3; TRBD2 might be the D (5 bases). Germline loops: CDR1 SGHTA, CDR2 FQGTGA. V lost 0 bases and J lost 6, with 13 bases in between. The CDR3 loop spans 15 amino acids.

The chain is built from TRBV9 and TRBJ2-3; the D gene is possibly TRBD2 (6 bases). The germline CDR1 and CDR2 sequences are SGDLS and YYNGEE. V was pared by 3 bases and J by 4 bases, with 24 bases between. This CDR3 contains 18 residues. CDR3 coding DNA: TGTGCCAGCAGCGCCCTATCCGGGACTCGAATTAGGGCAGATACGCAGTATTTT. Its translation: CASSALSGTRIRADTQYF.

The J gene is TRBJ1-1, the V gene TRBV27; the match to TRBD1 covers 8 bases. The length of the CDR3 is 14 residues. V lost 6 bases, J lost 3 bases, and 6 bases stayed unmatched. Germline V gene data show CDR1 as MNHEY and CDR2 as SMNVEV (reference sequence). This CDR3 reads CASSFGTGHTEAFF. In DNA, the CDR3 is TGTGCCAGCAGCTTCGGGACAGGTCACACTGAAGCTTTCTTT.

This chain links TRBV5-4 with TRBJ2-1; tentatively, D is TRBD2 (6 bases). V lost 5 bases, J lost 5 bases, and 11 bases lay in between. The length of the CDR3 is 13 residues. Germline loops: CDR1 SGHNT, CDR2 YYREEE (reference sequence). CDR3 bases: TGTGCCAGCAGGCCAAGACTAGACAATGAGCAGTTCTTC. This translates into CASRPRLDNEQFF.

V gene TRBV5-4 combines with J gene TRBJ1-2, with a possible D match to TRBD1 (5 bases). CDR3 length equals 13 residues. The V and J ends lost 0 bases and 4 bases respectively, with 7 bases between them. Germline CDR1 and CDR2: SGHNT and YYREEE (reference sequence). DNA of the CDR3: TGTGCCAGCAGCTTGGAAGGGGTCTATGGCTACACCTTC. Its protein product is CASSLEGVYGYTF.

The J gene is TRBJ2-1, the V gene TRBV30; a possible D gene is TRBD2 (6 bases). The ends were cut back, 1 base at V and 5 bases at J, with 15 bases in the middle. The CDR3 runs 15 residues. Per the germline V gene, CDR1 is GTSNPN and CDR2 is SVGIG (reference sequence). The CDR3 bases are TGTGCCTGGAGTGGGGCTAGCGTTGGGGACAATGAGCAGTTCTTC. Translating it yields CAWSGASVGDNEQFF. Full variable domain (rest looked up from reference TRBV30 and TRBJ2-1): SQTIHQWPATLVQPVGSPLSLECTVEGTSNPNLYWYRQAAGRGLQLLFYSVGIGQISSEVPQNLSASRPQDRQFILSSKKLLLSDSGFYLCAWSGASVGDNEQFFGPGTRLTVL.

J is TRBJ1-2 and V is TRBV5-6; possible D gene TRBD1, 5 bases. Between the trimmed V and J ends, which lost 2 bases and 4 bases, there was a span of 9 bases. This CDR3 region has 13 residues. CDR1 SGHDT and CDR2 YYEEEE come from the germline V gene. CDR3 in amino acids: CASSFGQGYGYTF. The CDR3 nucleotides read TGTGCCAGCAGCTTTGGCCAGGGCTATGGCTACACCTTC.

The V call is TRBV5-4, the J call TRBJ2-2; D not resolved. There are 15 residues in the CDR3. Germline V CDR1 and CDR2: SGHNT, YYREEE (reference sequence). Trimming removed 4 bases at V and 1 base at J, with 11 bases between. The CDR3, as DNA: TGTGCCAGCAGCGTGACGGGTATGAACACCGGGGAGCTGTTTTTT. Translated, it gives CASSVTGMNTGELFF.

The chain joins TRBV2 to TRBJ2-4; D call uncertain. Germline CDR1 is SNHLY and CDR2 is FYNNEI. V was pared by 4 bases and J by 3 bases, with 13 bases between. The CDR3 has 15 amino acids. For the CDR3, the DNA is TGTGCCAGCAGTGTTTCCCCTTATCGCAAAAACATTCAGTACTTC. This codes for CASSVSPYRKNIQYF. Using reference TRBV2 and TRBJ2-4 for the parts outside the CDR3, the full variable domain is EPEVTQTPSHQVTQMGQEVILRCVPISNHLYFYWYRQILGQKVEFLVSFYNNEISEKSEIFDDQFSVERPDGSNFTLKIRSTKLEDSAMYFCASSVSPYRKNIQYFGAGTRLSVL.

The rearrangement uses TRBV7-9 and TRBJ2-2, with 11 positions matching TRBD2. Germline assignment: CDR1 SEHNR and CDR2 FQNEAQ (reference sequence). V dropped 4 bases and J dropped 7; count of bases not matched to a gene: 8. The CDR3 sequence is 16 residues long. The CDR3 spells CASSSYTSGRVGELFF. The CDR3 DNA is TGTGCCAGCAGCTCCTACACTAGCGGGAGAGTCGGGGAGCTGTTTTTT.

The chain combines TRBV30 with TRBJ1-1; 7 bases are shared with TRBD1. Germline values: CDR1 GTSNPN, CDR2 SVGIG (reference sequence). This CDR3 spans 12 amino acids. The J segment lost 11 bases and the V segment lost 0 bases, leaving 6 bases of the junction unmatched. CDR3 sequence reads: CAWSVRPGGAFF. DNA of the CDR3: TGTGCCTGGAGTGTACGTCCAGGGGGGGCTTTCTTT. Together with reference TRBV30 and TRBJ1-1, the CDR3 gives the full variable domain: SQTIHQWPATLVQPVGSPLSLECTVEGTSNPNLYWYRQAAGRGLQLLFYSVGIGQISSEVPQNLSASRPQDRQFILSSKKLLLSDSGFYLCAWSVRPGGAFFGQGTRLTVV.

This rearrangement joins TRBV7-3 to TRBJ2-3; a possible D gene is TRBD1 (6 bases). V was shortened by 1 base and J by 4 bases, with 12 bases between the two germline ends. The CDR3 loop spans 15 amino acids. Germline lookup yields CDR1 SGHTA and CDR2 FQGTGA. CDR3 DNA: TGTGCCAGCAGCTTAAGGAGCCAGGGGTCAGATACGCAGTATTTT. Translating gives CASSLRSQGSDTQYF.

For this clone: This likely comes from a read error, as the CDR3 has no conserved phenylalanine or tryptophan at its end. It is unclear where the CDR3 begins or ends on the DNA, so no DNA is shown, and the CDR3 is as TCRdb lists it. The chain couples TRBV4-3 to TRBJ1-4; whether TRBD1, the table's D call, matches the DNA was not checked. Germline-derived CDR1 and CDR2 are LGHNA and YSLEER. The CDR3 is 13 amino acids in total, end residues counted. CDR3 sequence reads: CASSQDLGTGFSL.

The chain is built from TRBV6-6 and TRBJ2-7, with 9 bases matching TRBD1. This CDR3 region has 12 residues. V dropped 6 bases and J dropped 6; count of bases not matched to a gene: 3. Germline V gene sequence: CDR1 MNHNY, CDR2 SVGAGI (reference sequence). The CDR3 loop reads CASRLDRGEQYF. The CDR3 region has the DNA TGTGCCAGCAGACTGGACAGGGGCGAGCAGTACTTC.

V is TRBV5-1 and J is TRBJ2-2; D might be TRBD1 (6 bases). CDR1 and CDR2 (germline): SGHRS, YFSETQ. This CDR3 comprises 15 residues. Trimming removed 4 bases at V and 3 bases at J, with 13 bases between. In DNA, the CDR3 is TGCGCCAGCAGCAGGACAGAGGCGGACACCGGGGAGCTGTTTTTT. It translates to CASSRTEADTGELFF.

The chain links TRBV11-2 to TRBJ2-7; 10 nucleotides match TRBD1. The CDR3 is 14 amino acids. V shed 3 bases, J shed 5 bases, and the junction held 4 bases outside the gene matches. Germline V gene lookup returns CDR1 SGHAT and CDR2 FQNNGV. The CDR3 sequence is CASSLGDRGHEQYF. In DNA form, the CDR3 reads TGTGCCAGCAGCTTGGGGGACAGGGGCCACGAGCAGTACTTC.

The CDR3 nucleotides read TGTGCCAGCAGCCAAGGCGGGAGGTCGGGTGCTTTCTTT. Translated: CASSQGGRSGAFF. The rearrangement joins TRBV14 to TRBJ1-1; unclear D gene. The CDR3 loop spans 13 amino acids. With 1 base removed from V and 11 bases from J, the gap between germline ends came to 14 bases. CDR1 is SGHDN, CDR2 FVKESK, per germline.

The chain joins TRBV7-2 to TRBJ2-1; 8 nucleotides agree with TRBD1. J was trimmed by 5 bases and V by 5 bases; bases with no gene match: 8. Germline values: CDR1 SGHTA, CDR2 FQGNSA. The CDR3 sequence is 15 residues long. CDR3 protein: CASSPDRGNHNEQFF. Written as DNA, the CDR3 is TGTGCCAGCAGCCCCGACAGGGGAAACCACAATGAGCAGTTCTTC. The complete variable domain, with remaining parts taken from reference TRBV7-2 and TRBJ2-1, reads GAGVSQSPSNKVTEKGKDVELRCDPISGHTALYWYRQSLGQGLEFLIYFQGNSAPDKSGLPSDRFSAERTGGSVSTLTIQRTQQEDSAVYLCASSPDRGNHNEQFFGPGTRLTVL.

The chain couples TRBV30 to TRBJ1-5; D is undetermined. The CDR3 runs to 16 residues. Germline CDR1 is GTSNPN and CDR2 is SVGIG (reference sequence). V lost 1 base and J lost 5, with 18 bases in between. This CDR3 is CAWSEKTSRIHQPQHF. For the CDR3, the DNA is TGTGCCTGGAGTGAGAAGACAAGCCGGATCCATCAGCCCCAGCATTTT.

This clone was observed a few times. V usage is TRBV6-1 and J usage is TRBJ2-1; TRBD2 aligns across 12 bases. In germline, CDR1 is MNHNS, CDR2 SASEGT. The CDR3 covers 14 residues. The trim removed 3 bases at V and 10 bases at J, leaving 4 bases unmatched. The CDR3 nucleotides are TGTGCCAGCAGTGAGACTAGCGGGAGTAACGAGCAGTTCTTC. Protein product: CASSETSGSNEQFF.

This clone showed up just a few times. The rearrangement uses TRBV4-1 and TRBJ1-5; TRBD1 agrees at 7 bases. The length of the CDR3 is 14 residues. V lost 4 bases to trimming and J lost 4 bases; unmatched junction nucleotides: 4. CDR1 and CDR2 (germline): MGHRA, YSYEKL. The CDR3 sequence is CASSLRDRNQPQHF. The CDR3, as DNA: TGCGCCAGCAGCCTCCGGGACAGAAATCAGCCCCAGCATTTT.

The chain carries TRBV25-1 and TRBJ1-3; D call uncertain. The germline V and J ends were trimmed by 3 bases and 1 base, with 4 bases remaining between them. This CDR3 comprises 13 residues. Germline V CDR1 and CDR2: MGHDK, SYGVNS. The CDR3 spells CASSDPSGNTIYF. The CDR3 DNA follows: TGTGCCAGCAGTGATCCTTCTGGAAACACCATATATTTT.

This sequence joins TRBV5-1 and TRBJ2-1; 9 bases fit TRBD2. V dropped 3 bases and J dropped 0; count of bases not matched to a gene: 1. Germline CDR1 reads SGHRS; CDR2 reads YFSETQ. The CDR3 consists of 15 residues. The CDR3 is CASSSAGGSYNEQFF. CDR3 DNA: TGCGCCAGCAGCTCAGCGGGGGGCTCCTACAATGAGCAGTTCTTC.

The chain carries TRBV7-6 and TRBJ2-1, with 8 bases lining up with TRBD2. V gave up 1 base and J gave up 0 bases; unmatched junction bases: 5. Germline V gives CDR1 SGHVS, CDR2 FNYEAQ. CDR3 size: 17 residues. The CDR3 sequence is CASSLGWRGASYNEQFF. CDR3 DNA sequence: TGTGCCAGCAGCTTAGGTTGGCGGGGGGCCTCCTACAATGAGCAGTTCTTC.

The chain joins TRBV11-1 to TRBJ2-3; a weak D match, TRBD1 (5 bases). The V and J ends lost 5 bases and 4 bases respectively, with 16 bases between them. The germline V gene has CDR1 SGHAT and CDR2 FQDESV (reference sequence). The CDR3 runs 15 residues. CDR3 amino acids: CASSLGTGQADTQYF. The CDR3 coding sequence is TGTGCCAGCAGCCTGGGAACAGGACAAGCAGATACGCAGTATTTT.